The 15 T cell receptor beta chains presented below share a single source sample, sequenced in a study of cytomegalovirus exposure and HLA in healthy donors. The PCR had 60 Vbeta and 13 Jbeta primers. Data came from immunoSEQ multiplex PCR; TCRdb stores just in-frame clones and leaves some out. The table lists over 100,000 clones, over 75% of them singletons. Input material: PBMCs. Receptors originate from a man aged 60-69 years in good health and CMV-seropositive.

The chain joins TRBV10-1 to TRBJ1-2; no firm D call. Germline V gives CDR1 WNHNN, CDR2 SYGVQD (reference sequence). V lost 0 bases to trimming and J lost 4 bases, with 9 bases between them. The CDR3 has 14 residues. The CDR3 reads CASSESSSPYGYTF. The CDR3, as DNA: TGCGCCAGCAGTGAGTCTAGTTCCCCCTATGGCTACACCTTC.

This clone was found once. This chain links TRBV7-9 with TRBJ2-1; the match to TRBD1 covers 9 bases. The ends lost 2 bases at V and 8 bases at J; junction bases unmatched: 4. CDR1 is SEHNR and CDR2 is FQNEAQ in the germline V gene (reference sequence). The CDR3 length is 14 residues. CDR3 residues: CASSLTRTGDEQFF. DNA for the CDR3: TGTGCCAGCAGCTTAACCCGGACAGGGGATGAGCAGTTCTTC.

Only one count was recorded for this clone. The chain recombines TRBV7-2 with TRBJ1-2; D is possibly TRBD1 (6 bases). The CDR3 contains 13 residues. V lost 1 base, J lost 7 bases, and 10 bases lay in between. Germline V gene lookup returns CDR1 SGHTA and CDR2 FQGNSA. The CDR3 region has the DNA TGTGCCAGCAGCTTAGAACAGGGCTCTGGCTACACCTTC. Translated, it gives CASSLEQGSGYTF.

The chain recombines TRBV6-1 with TRBJ2-7, with TRBD2 as a possible D gene (6 bases). Trimming took off 5 bases at V and 4 bases at J, with 12 bases between the two ends. This CDR3 has 13 residues. Germline-derived CDR1 and CDR2 are MNHNS and SASEGT. The CDR3 is CASSQFSGYEQYF. DNA for the CDR3: TGTGCCAGCAGTCAATTTAGCGGTTACGAGCAGTACTTC.

This clone was detected only a few times. This chain connects TRBV11-2 to TRBJ2-6; D is ambiguous. The CDR3 spans 13 residues. The germline V gene has CDR1 SGHAT and CDR2 FQNNGV. V dropped 5 bases and J dropped 3 bases, with 5 bases sitting between them. The DNA of the CDR3 is TGTGCCAGCAGCCTCAGTGGGGCCAACGTCCTGACTTTC. The encoded protein is CASSLSGANVLTF.

The chain uses TRBV7-8 and TRBJ2-7, with TRBD1 identical over 9 bases. V dropped 1 base and J dropped 2; count of bases not matched to a gene: 6. CDR3 size: 16 residues. CDR1 is SGHVS, CDR2 FQNEAQ, per germline. The CDR3 spells CASSLGGTGLAYEQYF. The CDR3 nucleotides read TGTGCCAGCAGCTTAGGCGGGACAGGGCTTGCCTACGAGCAGTACTTC.

The rearrangement links TRBV9 to TRBJ1-3; 7 positions match TRBD1. CDR3 length: 15 amino acids. Per germline, CDR1 SGDLS and CDR2 YYNGEE. V gave up 3 bases and J gave up 6 bases; unmatched junction bases: 9. The CDR3 sequence is CASSESTGVVNTIYF. The CDR3 region has the DNA TGTGCCAGCAGCGAGTCTACAGGGGTTGTAAACACCATATATTTT.

The rearrangement joins TRBV28 to TRBJ1-3; TRBD1 is a possible D gene (5 bases). Trimming pared 2 bases from V and 0 bases from J, leaving 8 bases between. From germline, CDR1 is MDHEN and CDR2 SYDVKM. The CDR3 loop spans 15 amino acids. CDR3 region: CASSLQGSSGNTIYF. DNA for the CDR3: TGTGCCAGCAGTTTACAGGGCAGCTCTGGAAACACCATATATTTT.

The chain uses TRBV28 and TRBJ2-3; TRBD2 agrees at 7 bases. Germline CDR1 MDHEN, CDR2 SYDVKM. J lost 2 bases, V lost 6 bases, and 8 bases had no gene match. This CDR3 has 15 amino acids. CDR3 bases: TGTGCCAGCAGGCCCCCGGGACTATCCACAGATACGCAGTATTTT. Translation: CASRPPGLSTDTQYF.

This chain links TRBV9 with TRBJ2-1, with D uncertain. In germline, CDR1 is SGDLS, CDR2 YYNGEE. Trimming removed 1 base from V and 1 base from J, with 9 bases in between. This CDR3 has 15 amino acids. In DNA, the CDR3 is TGTGCCAGCAGCGTAACGGGTAGGTCCTACAATGAGCAGTTCTTC. As protein: CASSVTGRSYNEQFF.

This sequence joins TRBV11-2 and TRBJ1-3, with a possible D match to TRBD1 (5 bases). The CDR3 totals 13 residues. Germline-derived CDR1 and CDR2 are SGHAT and FQNNGV. V lost 7 bases and J 7 bases, leaving 14 bases between the germline ends. CDR3 nucleotides: TGTGCCAGCATGTCAGGGCCCACGAACACCATATATTTT. Translated, it gives CASMSGPTNTIYF.

The V gene is TRBV10-2, the J gene TRBJ2-7; maybe TRBD2 (5 bases). V lost 7 bases and J 3 bases, leaving 16 bases between the germline ends. The CDR3 loop spans 14 amino acids. CDR1 and CDR2 from the germline V gene are WSHSY and SAAADI. For the CDR3, the DNA is TGCGCCAGCACCCCCCGAGGGCTAGGCTACGAGCAGTACTTC. The encoded protein is CASTPRGLGYEQYF.

V and J are TRBV15 and TRBJ1-3, with a possible D match to TRBD1 (6 bases). This CDR3 is built from 15 residues. V gave up 1 base and J gave up 2 bases, with 9 bases separating them. Germline CDR1 and CDR2: LNHNV and YYDKDF (reference sequence). For the CDR3, the DNA is TGTGCCACCAGCAGAGGGCGGGGGCCTGGAAACACCATATATTTT. Its protein is CATSRGRGPGNTIYF.

J is TRBJ2-3 and V is TRBV19; TRBD1 matches 9 bases. CDR1 is LNHDA and CDR2 is SQIVND in the germline V gene (reference sequence). CDR3 length: 16 residues. J gave up 3 bases and V 5 bases, and 9 bases lay outside the gene matches. The CDR3 reads CASSPLPGQGTDTQYF. The CDR3, as DNA: TGTGCCAGTAGTCCCCTCCCAGGACAGGGGACAGATACGCAGTATTTT.

This clone appeared a few times. The chain links TRBV7-9 to TRBJ1-1; D is unclear. This CDR3 contains 13 residues. Germline CDR1 reads SEHNR; CDR2 reads FQNEAQ (reference sequence). CDR3 residues: CVPQRSSDTEAFF. The CDR3 DNA follows: TGTGTCCCCCAGAGGTCCTCCGACACTGAAGCTTTCTTT.